A selection of T cell receptor beta chains follows, all from one sample in a study of beta chain features in type 1 diabetes. Profiled with immunoSEQ multiplex PCR; TCRdb holds only in-frame clones, not every one. The table lists under 250,000 clones, around an eighth of them singletons. Sample: naive CD4+ T cells from blood. The receptors here all came from a middle-aged woman in good health. The CDR3 runs from the conserved cysteine through the conserved F or W. A D gene is named only where the DNA matches it firmly. Size values are once, few and many counts, or a class for expanded clones, and some rows have none.

>few|TRBJ1-6|TRBD1|TRBV4-1
TGCGCCAGCGCCGCCCAGGGGGCGAACCGTTCACCCCTCCACTTT
CASAAQGANRSPLHF
>few|TRBJ2-3|TRBD2|TRBV2
TGTGCCAGCAGTGAGGCTAGCGGGGGGAGCACAGATACGCAGTATTTT
CASSEASGGSTDTQYF
>-|TRBJ1-2|-|TRBV5-1
TGCGCCAGCAGCTTGGACTTACCCGCATCCAACTATGGCTACACCTTC
CASSLDLPASNYGYTF
>-|TRBJ2-2|-|TRBV9
TGTGCCAGCAGCGTAGCCTCCGGGACACTTAACACCGGGGAGCTGTTTTTT
CASSVASGTLNTGELFF
>few|TRBJ2-7|TRBD1|TRBV5-1
TGCGCCAGCAGCCCAAGGATGGACAGGGTGAACCACGAGCAGTACTTC
CASSPRMDRVNHEQYF
>-|TRBJ1-5|TRBD1|TRBV29-1
TGCAGCGTTGGGACAGGGGCGAATCAGCCCCAGCATTTT
CSVGTGANQPQHF
>-|TRBJ2-1|TRBD2|TRBV4-3
TGCGCCAGCAGCCAAGATGGGGAGGGAGGAATGGGTGAGCAGTTCTTC
CASSQDGEGGMGEQFF
>few|TRBJ2-1|TRBD1|TRBV4-2
TGTGCCAGCAGCCCCGGACAGGGGGCCGACAATGAGCAGTTCTTC
CASSPGQGADNEQFF
>-|TRBJ1-2|-|TRBV18
TGTGCCAGCTCACAGGACACCCAGCTTGGCTACACCTTC
CASSQDTQLGYTF
>-|TRBJ2-3|TRBD2|TRBV2
TGTGCCAGCAGCCGACTAGCGGGGGGAACAGATACGCAGTATTTT
CASSRLAGGTDTQYF
>-|TRBJ2-1|TRBD2|TRBV6-5
TGTGCCAGCAGTTACTCAACTAGCGGGGGAGGTGAGCAGTTCTTC
CASSYSTSGGGEQFF
>-|TRBJ2-3|TRBD2|TRBV19
TGTGCCAGTAGTAGCGGGGGGCCCGGCGGAACCACAGATACGCAGTATTTT
CASSSGGPGGTTDTQYF
>-|TRBJ2-7|TRBD1|TRBV27
TGTGCCAGCAGTTTAATCCCTACATCGGGACAGAACTACGAGCAGTACTTC
CASSLIPTSGQNYEQYF
>few|TRBJ2-2|-|TRBV5-1
TGCGCCAGCAGCCTGAACACCGGGGAGCTGTTTTTT
CASSLNTGELFF
>-|TRBJ2-5|TRBD1|TRBV5-4
TGTGCCAGCAGCCCGGACAGGGGCCAAGAGACCCAGTACTTC
CASSPDRGQETQYF
>once|TRBJ1-6|-|TRBV5-6
TGTGCCAGCAGCTTGGGCTTTACAGGCAATTCACCCCTCCACTTT
CASSLGFTGNSPLHF
>-|TRBJ1-1|-|TRBV7-9
TGTGCCAGCAGCCCGCTTCGACAGAACACTGAAGCTTTCTTT
CASSPLRQNTEAFF
>-|TRBJ2-7|-|TRBV25-1
TGTGCCAGCAGTGAACGGGGTGCCTACGAGCAGTACTTC
CASSERGAYEQYF
>few|TRBJ1-2|TRBD1|TRBV18
TGTGCCAGCTCACCACGGACTGACAGGGTCGGACCCTACACCTTC
CASSPRTDRVGPYTF